These 15 T cell receptor beta chains were all obtained from the same sample, sequenced in a study of post-analysis software for immune sequencing data (dated by TCRdb to 2014 to 2015). These receptors are not linked to any known antigen. Points the paper makes about the study in general: Patients showed significantly higher frequencies than controls for about 5 TRBV segments, among them TRBV5-6, TRBV5-1 and TRBV20-1.

Receptor amplification or capture employed PCR. Sequenced using an Illumina HiSeq 2500. To reduce PCR and sequencing biases, unique molecular identifiers were incorporated into the TCR beta cDNA libraries. TCRdb reworked the public reads: Q25 trimming with fastp, MiXCR clone assembly, productive beta chains retained. Each CDR3 protein gets just one entry, which takes the most common genes and DNA from the rows behind it. The sample has fewer than 900,000 distinct CDR3 sequences on record, about half of them singletons. Clones ranked in the top ten supply roughly 4.5% of the sample. The sequencing input was blood. The source of these receptors is a girl under 18 with multiple sclerosis.

DNA for the CDR3: TGTGCCAGCAGCCCCCGAGACAGGGAGTTCTATGGCTACACCTTC. Translation gives CASSPRDREFYGYTF. The J gene is TRBJ1-2, the V gene TRBV5-6; the match to TRBD1 covers 7 bases. V was pared by 4 bases and J by 4 bases, with 10 bases of the junction left unmatched. Germline CDR1 SGHDT, CDR2 YYEEEE. The CDR3 runs 15 residues. The full variable domain, its missing parts supplied by reference TRBV5-6 and TRBJ1-2, is DAGVTQSPTHLIKTRGQQVTLRCSPKSGHDTVSWYQQALGQGPQFIFQYYEEEERQRGNFPDRFSGHQFPNYSSELNVNALLLGDSALYLCASSPRDREFYGYTFGSGTRLTVV.

This clonotype was counted a few times. CDR3 nucleotides: TGTGCCAGCAGCTTAGAGGGGACAGGGAGTGGGTATGGCTACACCTTC. As protein: CASSLEGTGSGYGYTF. The chain is built from TRBV7-8 and TRBJ1-2, with 9 bases matching TRBD1. This CDR3 region has 16 residues. V trimming: 1 base; J trimming: 5 bases; junction bases outside the gene matches: 8. The V gene's germline CDR1 is SGHVS and CDR2 FQNEAQ.

This sequence joins TRBV7-9 and TRBJ2-3, with D possibly being TRBD2 (5 bases). CDR3 length: 14 amino acids. V lost 5 bases, J lost 4 bases, and 13 bases lay in between. Germline V CDR1 and CDR2: SEHNR, FQNEAQ (reference sequence). The CDR3 region has the DNA TGTGCCAGCAGCCCCCGGGTGGGAGCAGATACGCAGTATTTT. Translation gives CASSPRVGADTQYF.

The rearrangement joins TRBV5-6 to TRBJ2-1; D gene uncertain. This CDR3 has 16 amino acids. V lost 0 bases, J lost 5 bases, and 15 bases lay in between. Germline assignment: CDR1 SGHDT and CDR2 YYEEEE. In nucleotides, the CDR3 is TGTGCCAGCAGCTTGGGGGCTAGGGCCGTCCACAATGAGCAGTTCTTC. Translating it yields CASSLGARAVHNEQFF.

V is TRBV27 and J is TRBJ2-5; D assignment may be TRBD1 or TRBD2 (5 bases each). In germline, CDR1 is MNHEY, CDR2 SMNVEV (reference sequence). V was shortened by 4 bases and J by 4 bases, with 16 bases between the two germline ends. The CDR3 covers 15 residues. The CDR3 DNA reads as TGTGCCAGCAGTTCACGGGGCAGGGCAGGAGAGACCCAGTACTTC. Residues: CASSSRGRAGETQYF.

The chain employs TRBV9 and TRBJ2-7, with D perhaps given as TRBD1 or TRBD2 (5 bases each). The CDR3 length is 12 residues. V lost 4 bases, J lost 7 bases, and 12 bases lay in between. Germline V gene lookup returns CDR1 SGDLS and CDR2 YYNGEE. DNA for the CDR3: TGTGCCAGCAGCTCCAACTGGGGGGAGCAGTACTTC. Protein: CASSSNWGEQYF. The whole variable domain, remainder taken from reference TRBV9 and TRBJ2-7, is DSGVTQTPKHLITATGQRVTLRCSPRSGDLSVYWYQQSLDQGLQFLIQYYNGEERAKGNILERFSAQQFPDLHSELNLSSLELGDSALYFCASSSNWGEQYFGPGTRLTVT.

This clonotype appeared a few times. V and J are TRBV6-2 or TRBV6-3 and TRBJ1-5; the match to TRBD1 covers 8 bases. This CDR3 is built from 14 residues. CDR1 and CDR2 (germline): MNHEY, SVGEGT. Trimming at V came to 6 bases and at J to 5 bases, leaving 6 bases not matched to a gene. The CDR3 bases are TGTGCCAGCAGCCACAGGGGGGTGGATCAGCCCCAGCATTTT. Translated, it gives CASSHRGVDQPQHF.

This chain connects TRBV27 to TRBJ2-1; TRBD2 is a possible D gene (5 bases). Germline values: CDR1 MNHEY, CDR2 SMNVEV (reference sequence). The CDR3 sequence is 13 residues long. The V gene lost 5 bases and the J gene lost 13 bases, with 18 bases spanning the gap. CDR3 bases: TGTGCCAGCAGTCCTAGGGTGGGAGAGACCCAGTTCTTC. It yields the protein CASSPRVGETQFF.

The chain joins TRBV29-1 to TRBJ2-3; 9 nucleotides line up with TRBD2. The CDR3 covers 14 residues. V lost 5 bases, J lost 2 bases, and 5 bases stayed unmatched. Looked up from germline, CDR1 is SQVTM and CDR2 is ANQGSEA. The CDR3 DNA is TGCAGCGTTCGGCTAGCGGGATCCACAGATACGCAGTATTTT. Translated, it gives CSVRLAGSTDTQYF.

This clonotype showed up just a few times. The rearrangement joins TRBV12-3 or TRBV12-4 to TRBJ2-2; either TRBD1 or TRBD2 may fit D (5 bases each). CDR3 length: 14 amino acids. Trimming cost V 4 bases and J 5 bases, with 11 bases left between them. CDR3 nucleotide sequence: TGTGCCAGCAGTTGGGGGTCGGGGACCGGGGAGCTGTTTTTT. This translates into CASSWGSGTGELFF.

The V and J genes are TRBV6-1 and TRBJ2-1; TRBD2 might be the D (6 bases). V gave up 2 bases and J gave up 6 bases, with 11 bases separating them. The germline gives CDR1 MNHNS, CDR2 SASEGT. The CDR3 is 14 residues long. CDR3 region: CASSESGVSNEQFF. As DNA, the CDR3 is TGTGCCAGCAGTGAATCGGGAGTTAGCAATGAGCAGTTCTTC.

On this clonotype: The limits of the CDR3 on the DNA are not certain, so only TCRdb's listed CDR3 is given. This chain uses TRBV7-9 with TRBJ2-7; the table names TRBD2, a call not compared with the DNA. Germline V gene lookup returns CDR1 SEHNR and CDR2 FQNEAQ (reference sequence). Including both end residues, the CDR3 is 16 amino acids long. CDR3: CASSLVGSGASYEQDF.

The chain recombines TRBV10-3 with TRBJ1-2, with a tentative D call TRBD1 (6 bases). Germline lookup yields CDR1 ENHRY and CDR2 SYGVKD. The CDR3 sequence is 13 residues long. With 7 bases removed from V and 6 bases from J, the gap between germline ends came to 15 bases. CDR3 protein: CAIKWGAADGYTF. The CDR3 region has the DNA TGTGCCATCAAGTGGGGGGCGGCTGATGGCTACACCTTC.

CDR3 sequence reads: CASISAGTGGVEQYF. The CDR3 DNA reads as TGTGCCAGCATCTCTGCCGGGACAGGGGGCGTCGAGCAGTACTTC. This sequence joins TRBV28 and TRBJ2-7, with 12 bases lining up with TRBD1. V shed 7 bases, J shed 6 bases, and the junction held 10 bases outside the gene matches. The CDR3 length is 15 residues. Germline V lookup: CDR1 MDHEN, CDR2 SYDVKM.

This clonotype occurred a few times. The chain is built from TRBV20-1 and TRBJ1-6; 9 nucleotides match TRBD1. V was pared by 5 bases and J by 7 bases, with 9 bases of the junction left unmatched. The CDR3 runs to 15 residues. The germline V gene has CDR1 DFQATT and CDR2 SNEGSKA (reference sequence). This CDR3 reads CSASQGAGINSPLHF. CDR3 nucleotides: TGCAGTGCTTCACAGGGGGCAGGTATCAATTCACCCCTCCACTTT.